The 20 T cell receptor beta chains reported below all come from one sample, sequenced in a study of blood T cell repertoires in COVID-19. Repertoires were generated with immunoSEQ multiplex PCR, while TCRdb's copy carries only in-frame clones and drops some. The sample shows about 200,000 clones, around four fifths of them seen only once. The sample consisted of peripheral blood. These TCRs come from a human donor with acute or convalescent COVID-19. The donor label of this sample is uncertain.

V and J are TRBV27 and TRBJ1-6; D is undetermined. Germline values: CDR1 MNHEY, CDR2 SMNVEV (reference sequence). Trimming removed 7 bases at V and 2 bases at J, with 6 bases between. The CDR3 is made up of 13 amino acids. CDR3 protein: CASTGTYNSPLHF. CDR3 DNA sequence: TGTGCCAGCACCGGGACCTATAATTCACCCCTCCACTTT.

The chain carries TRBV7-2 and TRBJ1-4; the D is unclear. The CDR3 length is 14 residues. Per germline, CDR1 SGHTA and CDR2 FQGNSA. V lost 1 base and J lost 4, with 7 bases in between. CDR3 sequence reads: CASSLGRINEKLFF. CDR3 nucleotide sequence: TGTGCCAGCAGCTTAGGGCGGATTAATGAAAAACTGTTTTTT.

The CDR3, as DNA: TGTGCCAGCAGTTTAGGGCAGGGTAACGGCGAGCAGTACTTC. It is translated as CASSLGQGNGEQYF. J is TRBJ2-7 and V is TRBV28, with D possibly being TRBD1 (5 bases). V lost 2 bases and J lost 6, with 14 bases in between. CDR1 is MDHEN and CDR2 is SYDVKM in the germline V gene. This CDR3 spans 14 amino acids. The complete variable domain, with remaining parts taken from reference TRBV28 and TRBJ2-7, reads DVKVTQSSRYLVKRTGEKVFLECVQDMDHENMFWYRQDPGLGLRLIYFSYDVKMKEKGDIPEGYSVSREKKERFSLILESASTNQTSMYLCASSLGQGNGEQYFGPGTRLTVT.

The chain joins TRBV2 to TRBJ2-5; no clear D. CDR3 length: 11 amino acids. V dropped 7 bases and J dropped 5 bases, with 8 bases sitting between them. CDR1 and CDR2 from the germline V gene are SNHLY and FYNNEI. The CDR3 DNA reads TGTGCCAGCACCGATCGGGAGACCCAGTACTTC. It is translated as CASTDRETQYF.

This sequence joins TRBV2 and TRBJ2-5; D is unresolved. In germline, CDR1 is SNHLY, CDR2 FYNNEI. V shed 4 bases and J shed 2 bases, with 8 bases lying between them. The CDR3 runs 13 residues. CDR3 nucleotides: TGTGCCAGCAGTGGTAACAGACAAGAGACCCAGTACTTC. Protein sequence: CASSGNRQETQYF.

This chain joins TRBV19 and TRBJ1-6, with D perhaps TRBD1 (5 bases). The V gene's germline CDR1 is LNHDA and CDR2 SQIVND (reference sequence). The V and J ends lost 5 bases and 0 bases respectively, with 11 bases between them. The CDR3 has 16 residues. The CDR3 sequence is CASSRQMSSYNSPLHF. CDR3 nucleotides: TGTGCCAGTAGTCGACAGATGAGCTCCTATAATTCACCCCTCCACTTT.

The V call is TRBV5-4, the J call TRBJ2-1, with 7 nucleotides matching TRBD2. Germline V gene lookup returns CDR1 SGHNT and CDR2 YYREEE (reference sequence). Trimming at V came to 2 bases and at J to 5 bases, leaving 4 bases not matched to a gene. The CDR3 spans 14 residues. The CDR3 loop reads CASSFTGGNNEQFF. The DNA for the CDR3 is TGTGCCAGCAGCTTCACCGGGGGGAACAATGAGCAGTTCTTC.

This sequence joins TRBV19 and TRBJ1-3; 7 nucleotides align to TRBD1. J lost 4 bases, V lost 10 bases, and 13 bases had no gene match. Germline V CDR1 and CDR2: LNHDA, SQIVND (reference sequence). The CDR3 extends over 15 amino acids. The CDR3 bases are TGTGCCACTACTCAAGGGGGCGCAGGCGGAAACACCATATATTTT. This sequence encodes CATTQGGAGGNTIYF.

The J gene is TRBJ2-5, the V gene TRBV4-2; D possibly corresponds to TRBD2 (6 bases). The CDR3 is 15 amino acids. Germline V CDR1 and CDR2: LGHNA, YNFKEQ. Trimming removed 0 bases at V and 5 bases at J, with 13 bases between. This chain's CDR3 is CASSQERSGVETQYF. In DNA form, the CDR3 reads TGTGCCAGCAGCCAAGAGAGGTCGGGAGTGGAGACCCAGTACTTC.

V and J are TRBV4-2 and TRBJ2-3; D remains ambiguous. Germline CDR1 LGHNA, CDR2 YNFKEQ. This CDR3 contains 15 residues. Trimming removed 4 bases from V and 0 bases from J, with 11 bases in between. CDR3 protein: CASSLTLESTDTQYF. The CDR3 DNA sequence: TGTGCCAGCAGCCTTACCCTTGAGAGCACAGATACGCAGTATTTT.

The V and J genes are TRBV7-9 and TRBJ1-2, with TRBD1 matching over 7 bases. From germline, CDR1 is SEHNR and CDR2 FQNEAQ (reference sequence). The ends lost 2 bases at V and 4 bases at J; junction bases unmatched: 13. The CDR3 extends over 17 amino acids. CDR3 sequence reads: CASSLLDWTGGGYGYTF. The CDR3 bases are TGTGCCAGCAGCTTATTGGACTGGACAGGTGGGGGCTATGGCTACACCTTC.

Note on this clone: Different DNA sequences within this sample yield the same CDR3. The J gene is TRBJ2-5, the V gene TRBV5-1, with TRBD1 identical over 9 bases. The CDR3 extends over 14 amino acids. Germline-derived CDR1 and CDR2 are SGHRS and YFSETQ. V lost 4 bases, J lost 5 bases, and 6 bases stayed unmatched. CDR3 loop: CASSPGQGKETQYF. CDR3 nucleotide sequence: TGCGCCAGCAGCCCCGGACAGGGGAAGGAGACCCAGTACTTC.

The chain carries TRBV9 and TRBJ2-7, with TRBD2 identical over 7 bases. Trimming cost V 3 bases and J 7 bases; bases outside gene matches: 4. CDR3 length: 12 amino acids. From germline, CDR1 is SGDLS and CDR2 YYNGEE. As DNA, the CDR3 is TGTGCCAGCAGCGATTACGGGAGGGAGCAGTACTTC. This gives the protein CASSDYGREQYF.

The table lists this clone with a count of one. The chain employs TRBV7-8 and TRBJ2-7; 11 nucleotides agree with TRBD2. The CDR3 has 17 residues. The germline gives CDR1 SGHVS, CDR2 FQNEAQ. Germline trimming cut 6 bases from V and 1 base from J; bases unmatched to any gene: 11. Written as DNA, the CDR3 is TGTGCCAGCAGGGCGGTAGCGGGAGGGCCCGATTCCTACGAGCAGTACTTC. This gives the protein CASRAVAGGPDSYEQYF. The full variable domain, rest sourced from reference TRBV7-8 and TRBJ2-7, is GAGVSQSPRYKVAKRGQDVALRCDPISGHVSLFWYQQALGQGPEFLTYFQNEAQLDKSGLPSDRFFAERPEGSVSTLKIQRTQQEDSAVYLCASRAVAGGPDSYEQYFGPGTRLTVT.

The CDR3 sequence is CASSLGGHQANYGYTF. CDR3 DNA sequence: TGTGCCAGCAGCTTAGGGGGACACCAAGCTAACTATGGCTACACCTTC. The genes are TRBV7-9 and TRBJ1-2; D might be TRBD1 (6 bases). Germline V gene sequence: CDR1 SEHNR, CDR2 FQNEAQ (reference sequence). The CDR3 extends over 16 amino acids. V shed 1 base and J shed 0 bases, with 12 bases lying between them.

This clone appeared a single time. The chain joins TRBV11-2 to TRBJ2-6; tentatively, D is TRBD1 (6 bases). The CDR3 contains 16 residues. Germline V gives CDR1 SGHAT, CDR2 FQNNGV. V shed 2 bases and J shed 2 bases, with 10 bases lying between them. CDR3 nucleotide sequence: TGTGCCAGCAGCTTAATGTCAGGGGCTGGGGCCAACGTCCTGACTTTC. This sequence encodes CASSLMSGAGANVLTF.

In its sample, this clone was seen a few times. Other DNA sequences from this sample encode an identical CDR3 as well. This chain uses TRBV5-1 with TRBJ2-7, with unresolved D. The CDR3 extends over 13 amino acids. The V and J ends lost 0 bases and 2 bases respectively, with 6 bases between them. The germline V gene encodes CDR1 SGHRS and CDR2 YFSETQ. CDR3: CASSLGGTYEQYF. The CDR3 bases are TGCGCCAGCAGCTTGGGCGGAACCTACGAGCAGTACTTC.

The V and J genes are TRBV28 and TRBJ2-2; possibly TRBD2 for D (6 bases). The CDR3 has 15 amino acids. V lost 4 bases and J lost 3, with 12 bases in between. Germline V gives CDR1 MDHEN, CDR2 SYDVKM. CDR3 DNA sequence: TGTGCCAGCAGTTCCCGGGACTTCCACACCGGGGAGCTGTTTTTT. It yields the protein CASSSRDFHTGELFF.

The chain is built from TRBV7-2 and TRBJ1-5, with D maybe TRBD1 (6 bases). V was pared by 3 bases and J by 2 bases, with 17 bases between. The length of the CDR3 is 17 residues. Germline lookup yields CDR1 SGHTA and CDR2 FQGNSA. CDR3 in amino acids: CASSFNRDGVGNQPQHF. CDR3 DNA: TGTGCCAGCAGCTTCAACAGGGATGGGGTCGGCAATCAGCCCCAGCATTTT.

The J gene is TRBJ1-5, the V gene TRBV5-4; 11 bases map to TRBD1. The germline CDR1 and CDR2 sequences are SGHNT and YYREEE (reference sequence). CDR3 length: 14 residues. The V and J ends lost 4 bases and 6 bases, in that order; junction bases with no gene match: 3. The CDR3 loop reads CASSPGQGAQPQHF. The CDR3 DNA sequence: TGTGCCAGCAGCCCAGGACAGGGGGCTCAGCCCCAGCATTTT.